This TCR beta chain was documented in a study of T cell changes during pregnancy in multiple sclerosis. The protocol was immunoSEQ multiplex PCR, while the TCRdb copy is restricted to in-frame clones and leaves out a portion. The top ten clones hold 0.44% of a sample with approximately 130,000 clones, roughly 95% of them seen once. The CDR3 has 16 amino acids. Germline V gene lookup returns CDR1 SGHRS and CDR2 YFSETQ. After removal of 4 bases from V and 1 base from J, the junction contained 8 bases not matched to a gene. This chain links TRBV5-1 with TRBJ2-7, with TRBD1 identical over 10 bases. This TCR was sampled from a female donor with multiple sclerosis, enrolled in a pregnancy study. The sequenced sample was peripheral blood, obtained after pregnancy. CDR3 protein: CASSTGTGVVSYEQYF. The CDR3 DNA is TGCGCCAGCAGCACCGGGACAGGGGTCGTATCCTACGAGCAGTACTTC.